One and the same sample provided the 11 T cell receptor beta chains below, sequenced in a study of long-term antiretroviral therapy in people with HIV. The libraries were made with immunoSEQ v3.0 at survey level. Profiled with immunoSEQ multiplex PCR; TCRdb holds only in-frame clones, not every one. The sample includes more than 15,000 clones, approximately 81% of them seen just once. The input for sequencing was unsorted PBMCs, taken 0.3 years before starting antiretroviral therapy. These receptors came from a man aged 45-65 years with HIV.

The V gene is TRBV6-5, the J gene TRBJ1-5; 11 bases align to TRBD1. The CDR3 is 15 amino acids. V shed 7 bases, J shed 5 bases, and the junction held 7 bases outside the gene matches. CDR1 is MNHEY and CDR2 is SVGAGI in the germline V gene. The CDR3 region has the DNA TGTGCCAGCACCCGGGACAGGGGGTTAGATCAGCCCCAGCATTTT. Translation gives CASTRDRGLDQPQHF.

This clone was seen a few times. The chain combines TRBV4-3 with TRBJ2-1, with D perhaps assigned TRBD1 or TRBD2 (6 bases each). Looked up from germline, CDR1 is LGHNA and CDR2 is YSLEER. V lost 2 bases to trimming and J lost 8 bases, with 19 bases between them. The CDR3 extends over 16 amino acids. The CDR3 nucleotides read TGCGCCAGCAGCCAAAGATGGGCGGACGGGGGCGATGAGCAGTTCTTC. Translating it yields CASSQRWADGGDEQFF.

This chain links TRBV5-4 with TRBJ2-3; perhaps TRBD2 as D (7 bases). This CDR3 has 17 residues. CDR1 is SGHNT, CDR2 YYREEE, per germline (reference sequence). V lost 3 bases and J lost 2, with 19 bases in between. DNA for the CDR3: TGTGCCAGCAGCTCCACCTCGGGGGCGGGGGCCACAGATACGCAGTATTTT. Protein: CASSSTSGAGATDTQYF.

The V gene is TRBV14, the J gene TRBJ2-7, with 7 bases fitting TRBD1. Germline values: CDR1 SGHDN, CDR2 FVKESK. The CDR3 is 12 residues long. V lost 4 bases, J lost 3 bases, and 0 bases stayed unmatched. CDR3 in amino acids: CASSRDSYEQYF. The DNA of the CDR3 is TGTGCCAGCAGCCGGGACAGCTACGAGCAGTACTTC. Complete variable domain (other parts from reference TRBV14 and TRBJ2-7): EAGVTQFPSHSVIEKGQTVTLRCDPISGHDNLYWYRRVMGKEIKFLLHFVKESKQDESGMPNNRFLAERTGGTYSTLKVQPAELEDSGVYFCASSRDSYEQYFGPGTRLTVT.

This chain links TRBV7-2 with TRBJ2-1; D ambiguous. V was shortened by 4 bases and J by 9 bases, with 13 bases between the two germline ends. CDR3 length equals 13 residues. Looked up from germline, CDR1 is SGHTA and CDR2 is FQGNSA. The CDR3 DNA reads TGTGCCAGCAGCTCCCCCGGCCGTCTTGAGCAGTTCTTC. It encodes CASSSPGRLEQFF. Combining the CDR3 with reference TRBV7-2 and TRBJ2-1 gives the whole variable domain GAGVSQSPSNKVTEKGKDVELRCDPISGHTALYWYRQSLGQGLEFLIYFQGNSAPDKSGLPSDRFSAERTGGSVSTLTIQRTQQEDSAVYLCASSSPGRLEQFFGPGTRLTVL.

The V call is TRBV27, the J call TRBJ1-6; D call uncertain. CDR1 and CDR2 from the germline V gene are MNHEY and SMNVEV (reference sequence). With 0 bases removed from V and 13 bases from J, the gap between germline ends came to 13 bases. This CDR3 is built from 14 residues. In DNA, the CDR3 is TGTGCCAGCAGTTTATCGGGGAGAATGTCGCCCCTCCACTTT. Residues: CASSLSGRMSPLHF.

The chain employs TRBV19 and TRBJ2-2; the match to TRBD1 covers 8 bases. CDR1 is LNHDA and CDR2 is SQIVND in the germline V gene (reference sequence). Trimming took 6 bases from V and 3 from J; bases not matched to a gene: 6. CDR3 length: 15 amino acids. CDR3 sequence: CASRKDRVDTGELFF. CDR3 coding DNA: TGTGCCAGTAGAAAGGACAGGGTCGACACCGGGGAGCTGTTTTTT.

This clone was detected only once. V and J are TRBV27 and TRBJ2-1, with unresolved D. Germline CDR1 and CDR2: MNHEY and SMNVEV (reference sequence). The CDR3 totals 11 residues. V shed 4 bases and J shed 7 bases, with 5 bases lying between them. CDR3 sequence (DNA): TGTGCCAGCAGTTCCCTTAATGAGCAGTTCTTC. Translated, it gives CASSSLNEQFF.

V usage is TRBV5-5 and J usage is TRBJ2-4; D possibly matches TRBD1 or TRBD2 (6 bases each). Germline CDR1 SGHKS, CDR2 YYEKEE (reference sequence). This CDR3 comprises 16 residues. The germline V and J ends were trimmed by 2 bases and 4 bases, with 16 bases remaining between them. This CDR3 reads CASSFIPLGGKNIQYF. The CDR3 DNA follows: TGTGCCAGCAGCTTTATCCCCTTAGGGGGGAAAAACATTCAGTACTTC. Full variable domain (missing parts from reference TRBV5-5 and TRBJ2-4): DAGVTQSPTHLIKTRGQQVTLRCSPISGHKSVSWYQQVLGQGPQFIFQYYEKEERGRGNFPDRFSARQFPNYSSELNVNALLLGDSALYLCASSFIPLGGKNIQYFGAGTRLSVL.

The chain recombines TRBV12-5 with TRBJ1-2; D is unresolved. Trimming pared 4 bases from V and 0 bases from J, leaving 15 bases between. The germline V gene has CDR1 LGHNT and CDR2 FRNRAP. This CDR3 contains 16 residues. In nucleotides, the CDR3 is TGTGCTAGTGGTTCGTTGGTGTCCGAAGCTAACTATGGCTACACCTTC. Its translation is CASGSLVSEANYGYTF.

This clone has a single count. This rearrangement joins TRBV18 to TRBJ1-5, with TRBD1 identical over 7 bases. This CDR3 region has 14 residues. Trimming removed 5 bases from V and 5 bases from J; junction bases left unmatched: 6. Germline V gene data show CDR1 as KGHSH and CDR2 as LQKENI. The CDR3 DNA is TGTGCCAGCTCAGAGACAGGGCCACATCAGCCCCAGCATTTT. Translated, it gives CASSETGPHQPQHF.